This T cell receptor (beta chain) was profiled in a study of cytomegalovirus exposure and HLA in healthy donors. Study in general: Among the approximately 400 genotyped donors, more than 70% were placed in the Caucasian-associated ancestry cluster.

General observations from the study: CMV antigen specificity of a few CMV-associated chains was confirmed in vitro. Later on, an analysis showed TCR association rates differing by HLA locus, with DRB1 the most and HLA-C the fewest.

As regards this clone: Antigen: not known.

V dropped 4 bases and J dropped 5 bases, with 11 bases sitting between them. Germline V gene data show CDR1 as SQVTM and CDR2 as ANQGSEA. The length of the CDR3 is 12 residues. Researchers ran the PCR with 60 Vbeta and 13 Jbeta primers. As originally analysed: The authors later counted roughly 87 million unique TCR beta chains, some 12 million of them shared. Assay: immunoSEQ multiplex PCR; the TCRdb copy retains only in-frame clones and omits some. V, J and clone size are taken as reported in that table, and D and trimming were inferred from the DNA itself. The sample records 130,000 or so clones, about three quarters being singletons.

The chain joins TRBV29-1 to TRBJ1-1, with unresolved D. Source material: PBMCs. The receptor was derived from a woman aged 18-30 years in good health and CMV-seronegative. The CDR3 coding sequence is TGCAGCGTTGGGACCGGGGAGACTGAAGCTTTCTTT. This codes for CSVGTGETEAFF.